A single sample is the source of the 4 T cell receptor beta chains below, sequenced in a study of OX40 agonist ivuxolimab in advanced cancers. Method: immunoSEQ multiplex PCR; TCRdb's copy keeps in-frame clones and lacks some. This table has about 62,000 clones, 79% appearing once. The sample in question was CD4+ or CD8+ T cells sorted from blood, obtained in a trial of the OX40 agonist ivuxolimab. Receptors originate from an adult with an advanced solid tumor such as melanoma, head and neck, liver or kidney cancer.

The chain carries TRBV11-3 and TRBJ2-7; D remains unclear. CDR3 length: 14 residues. Trimming cost V 1 base and J 7 bases, with 14 bases left between them. Per the germline V gene, CDR1 is SGHNT and CDR2 is YENEEA. CDR3 sequence reads: CASSLGRASDEQYF. The CDR3 coding sequence is TGTGCCAGCAGCTTAGGTCGGGCCTCCGATGAGCAGTACTTC. Using reference TRBV11-3 and TRBJ2-7 for the parts outside the CDR3, the full variable domain is EAGVVQSPRYKIIEKKQPVAFWCNPISGHNTLYWYLQNLGQGPELLIRYENEEAVDDSQLPKDRFSAERLKGVDSTLKIQPAELGDSAVYLCASSLGRASDEQYFGPGTRLTVT.

V is TRBV4-1 and J is TRBJ2-1, with 10 bases matching TRBD1. V trimming: 0 bases; J trimming: 8 bases; junction bases outside the gene matches: 10. This CDR3 is 17 amino acids long. Germline CDR1 reads MGHRA; CDR2 reads YSYEKL. The CDR3 nucleotides are TGCGCCAGCAGCCAAGATCCATGGGACAGGGGAACCGATGAGCAGTTCTTC. Translation gives CASSQDPWDRGTDEQFF.

This sequence joins TRBV4-1 and TRBJ2-1, with D possibly matching TRBD2 (5 bases). Germline CDR1 MGHRA, CDR2 YSYEKL. The CDR3 is 15 residues long. Trimming shortened V by 1 base and J by 8 bases, and 15 bases separated the two germline ends. CDR3 coding DNA: TGCGCCAGCAGCCAAGTCCCTAGCCCATTGGATGAGCAGTTCTTC. Protein: CASSQVPSPLDEQFF.

J is TRBJ1-1 and V is TRBV9; possibly TRBD1 for D (5 bases). Germline CDR1 reads SGDLS; CDR2 reads YYNGEE. V was cut by 3 bases and J by 0 bases, with 24 bases left in between. The CDR3 length is 19 residues. The CDR3 DNA reads as TGTGCCAGCAGCGCAACGACAGTCACGGCCCGGTACATGAACACTGAAGCTTTCTTT. It encodes CASSATTVTARYMNTEAFF.